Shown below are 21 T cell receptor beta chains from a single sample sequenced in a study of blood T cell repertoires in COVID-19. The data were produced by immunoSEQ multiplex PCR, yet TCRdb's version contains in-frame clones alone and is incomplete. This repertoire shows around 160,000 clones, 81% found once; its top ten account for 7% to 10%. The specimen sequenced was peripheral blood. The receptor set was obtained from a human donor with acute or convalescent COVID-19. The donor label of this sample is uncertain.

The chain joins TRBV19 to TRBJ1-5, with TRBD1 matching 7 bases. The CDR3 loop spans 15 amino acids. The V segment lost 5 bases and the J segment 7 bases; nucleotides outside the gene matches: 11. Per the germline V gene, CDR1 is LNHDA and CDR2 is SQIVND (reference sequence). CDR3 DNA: TGTGCCAGTAGTCCGTCCTGGGCAGGGGGGCAGCCCCAGCATTTT. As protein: CASSPSWAGGQPQHF.

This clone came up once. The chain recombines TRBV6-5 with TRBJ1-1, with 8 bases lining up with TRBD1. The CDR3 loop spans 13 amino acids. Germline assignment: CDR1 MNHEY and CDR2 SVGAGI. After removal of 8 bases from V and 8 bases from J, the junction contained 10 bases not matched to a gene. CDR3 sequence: CASRLRTGKEAFF. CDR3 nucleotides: TGTGCCAGCCGATTACGGACAGGGAAAGAAGCTTTCTTT.

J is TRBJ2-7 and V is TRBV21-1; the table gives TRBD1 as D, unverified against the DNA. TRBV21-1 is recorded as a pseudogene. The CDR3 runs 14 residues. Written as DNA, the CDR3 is TGTGCCAGCAGCAAAGCGCAGGGGGCCTACGAGCAGTACTTC. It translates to CASSKAQGAYEQYF.

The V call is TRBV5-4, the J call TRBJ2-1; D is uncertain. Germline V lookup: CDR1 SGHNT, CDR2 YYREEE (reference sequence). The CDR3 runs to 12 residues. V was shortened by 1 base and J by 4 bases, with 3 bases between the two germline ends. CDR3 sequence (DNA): TGTGCCAGCAGCTTGTCTTACAATGAGCAGTTCTTC. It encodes CASSLSYNEQFF.

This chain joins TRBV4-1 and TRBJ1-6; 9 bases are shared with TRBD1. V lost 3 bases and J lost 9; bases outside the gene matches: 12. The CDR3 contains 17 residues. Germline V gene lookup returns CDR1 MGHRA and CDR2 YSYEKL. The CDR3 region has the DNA TGCGCCAGCAGCCAGGATCCGGGACAGGGACGTGGTTCACCCCTCCACTTT. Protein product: CASSQDPGQGRGSPLHF.

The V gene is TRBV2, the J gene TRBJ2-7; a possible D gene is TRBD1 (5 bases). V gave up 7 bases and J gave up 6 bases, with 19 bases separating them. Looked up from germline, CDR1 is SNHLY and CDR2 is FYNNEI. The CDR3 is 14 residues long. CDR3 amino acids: CASTQLLNRSEQYF. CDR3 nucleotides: TGTGCCAGCACCCAGCTTCTGAACAGGAGCGAGCAGTACTTC.

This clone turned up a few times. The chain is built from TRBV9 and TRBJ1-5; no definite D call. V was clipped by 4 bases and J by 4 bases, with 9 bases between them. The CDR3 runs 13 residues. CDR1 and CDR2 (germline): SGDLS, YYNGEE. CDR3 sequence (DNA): TGTGCCAGCAGCTCTGACATTAATCAGCCCCAGCATTTT. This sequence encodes CASSSDINQPQHF.

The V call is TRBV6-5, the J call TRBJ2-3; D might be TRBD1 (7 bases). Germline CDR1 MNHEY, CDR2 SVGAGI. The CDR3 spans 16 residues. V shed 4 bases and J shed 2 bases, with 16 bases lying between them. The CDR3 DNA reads TGTGCCAGCAGTTTCGGGGCGGGACAGACCACAGATACGCAGTATTTT. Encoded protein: CASSFGAGQTTDTQYF.

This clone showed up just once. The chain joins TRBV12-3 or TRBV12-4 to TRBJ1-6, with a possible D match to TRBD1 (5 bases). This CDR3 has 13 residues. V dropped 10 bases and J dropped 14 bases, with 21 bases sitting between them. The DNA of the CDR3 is TGTGCCATACGGGAGGGGTCGCTGGGGGCCCTCCACTTT. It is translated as CAIREGSLGALHF.

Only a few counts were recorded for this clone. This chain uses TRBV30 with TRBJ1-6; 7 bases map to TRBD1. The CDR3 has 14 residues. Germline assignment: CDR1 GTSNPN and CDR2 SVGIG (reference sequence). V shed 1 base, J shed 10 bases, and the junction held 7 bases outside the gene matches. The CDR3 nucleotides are TGTGCCTGGAGTGGAGACAGGGAGGACTCACCCCTCCACTTT. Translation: CAWSGDREDSPLHF.

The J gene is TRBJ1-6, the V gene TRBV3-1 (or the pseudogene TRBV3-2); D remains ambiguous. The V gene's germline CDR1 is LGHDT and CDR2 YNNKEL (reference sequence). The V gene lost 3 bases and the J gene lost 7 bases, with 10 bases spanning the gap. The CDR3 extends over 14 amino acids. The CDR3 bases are TGTGCCAGCAGCCAGCTGGAGCGGAATTCACCCCTCCACTTT. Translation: CASSQLERNSPLHF.

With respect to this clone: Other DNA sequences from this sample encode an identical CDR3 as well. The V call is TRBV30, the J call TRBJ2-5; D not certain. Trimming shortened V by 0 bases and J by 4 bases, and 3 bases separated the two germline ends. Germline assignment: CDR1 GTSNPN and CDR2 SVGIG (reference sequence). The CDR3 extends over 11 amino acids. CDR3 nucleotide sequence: TGTGCCTGGAGTGTCCGAGAGACCCAGTACTTC. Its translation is CAWSVRETQYF.

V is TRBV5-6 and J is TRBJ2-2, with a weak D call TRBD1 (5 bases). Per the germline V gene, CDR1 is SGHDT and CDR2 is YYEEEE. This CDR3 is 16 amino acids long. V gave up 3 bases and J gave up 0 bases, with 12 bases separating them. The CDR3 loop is CASSWATASNTGELFF. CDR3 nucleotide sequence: TGTGCCAGCAGCTGGGCGACAGCTTCGAACACCGGGGAGCTGTTTTTT.

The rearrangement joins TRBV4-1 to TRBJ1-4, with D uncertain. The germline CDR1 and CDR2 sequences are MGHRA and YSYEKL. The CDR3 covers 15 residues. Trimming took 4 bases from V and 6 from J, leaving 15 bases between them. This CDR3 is CASSPRRGIDEKLFF. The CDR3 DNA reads TGCGCCAGCAGCCCCCGACGGGGAATCGATGAAAAACTGTTTTTT.

CDR3 DNA: TGTGCCAGCAGCCACAGCGTTAACACTGAAGCTTTCTTT. Translation gives CASSHSVNTEAFF. The rearrangement links TRBV3-1 (or the pseudogene TRBV3-2) to TRBJ1-1; no clear D. The CDR3 is 13 amino acids. The germline V gene encodes CDR1 LGHDT and CDR2 YNNKEL (reference sequence). V dropped 3 bases and J dropped 2 bases, with 7 bases sitting between them.

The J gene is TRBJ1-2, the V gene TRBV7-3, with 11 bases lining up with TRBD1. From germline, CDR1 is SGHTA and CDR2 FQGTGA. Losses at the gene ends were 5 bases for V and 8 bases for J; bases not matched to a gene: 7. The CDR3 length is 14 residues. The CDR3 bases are TGTGCCAGCAGCGCCGGACAGGGGGCGAAGGGCTACACCTTC. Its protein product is CASSAGQGAKGYTF.

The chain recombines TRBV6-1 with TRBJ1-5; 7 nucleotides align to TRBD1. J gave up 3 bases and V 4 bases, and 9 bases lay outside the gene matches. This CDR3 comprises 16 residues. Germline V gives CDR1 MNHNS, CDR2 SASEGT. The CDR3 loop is CASSGLTGQFNQPQHF. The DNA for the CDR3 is TGTGCCAGCAGTGGACTAACGGGACAGTTCAATCAGCCCCAGCATTTT.

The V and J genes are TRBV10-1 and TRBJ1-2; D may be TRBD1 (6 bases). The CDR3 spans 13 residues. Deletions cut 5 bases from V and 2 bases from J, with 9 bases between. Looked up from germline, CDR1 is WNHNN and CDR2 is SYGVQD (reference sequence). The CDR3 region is CASSRDTNYGYTF. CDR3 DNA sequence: TGCGCCAGCAGTAGGGACACCAACTATGGCTACACCTTC.

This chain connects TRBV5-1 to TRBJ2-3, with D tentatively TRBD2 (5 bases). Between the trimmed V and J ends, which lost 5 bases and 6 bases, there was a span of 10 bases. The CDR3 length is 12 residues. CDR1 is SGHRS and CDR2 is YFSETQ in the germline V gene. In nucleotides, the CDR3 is TGCGCCAGCAGTAGAGGGTGGGATACGCAGTATTTT. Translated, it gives CASSRGWDTQYF. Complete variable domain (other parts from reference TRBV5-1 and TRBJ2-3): KAGVTQTPRYLIKTRGQQVTLSCSPISGHRSVSWYQQTPGQGLQFLFEYFSETQRNKGNFPGRFSGRQFSNSRSEMNVSTLELGDSALYLCASSRGWDTQYFGPGTRLTVL.

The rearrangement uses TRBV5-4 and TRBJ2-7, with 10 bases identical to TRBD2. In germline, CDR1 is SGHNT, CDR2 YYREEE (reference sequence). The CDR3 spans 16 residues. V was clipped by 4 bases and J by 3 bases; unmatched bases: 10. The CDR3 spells CASSEQAASGGYEQYF. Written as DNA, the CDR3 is TGTGCCAGCAGCGAGCAGGCGGCTAGCGGGGGCTACGAGCAGTACTTC.

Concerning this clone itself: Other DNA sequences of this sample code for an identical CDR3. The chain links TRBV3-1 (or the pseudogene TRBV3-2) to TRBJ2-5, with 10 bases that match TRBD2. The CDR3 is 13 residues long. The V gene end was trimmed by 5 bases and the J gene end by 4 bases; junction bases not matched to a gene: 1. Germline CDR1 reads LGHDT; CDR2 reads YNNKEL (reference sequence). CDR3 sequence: CASSRTSGETQYF. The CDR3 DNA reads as TGTGCCAGCAGCAGGACTAGCGGAGAGACCCAGTACTTC.